This is a list of T cell receptor beta chains from one sample in a study of CD8 T cells in ankylosing spondylitis. MiXCR, applied by TCRdb to the 5' RACE reads, yields one record per CDR3 protein. The sample has around 430,000 distinct CDR3 sequences; roughly 17% are singletons. The sequencing sample was made of blood, either unsorted or a sorted T cell fraction (not recorded which). All receptors come from a male donor with ankylosing spondylitis. Both conserved end residues are part of each CDR3. The order of the fields is clone size, V gene, J gene, D gene, CDR3 DNA, CDR3 protein. D genes are given only for firm matches. Clone size is shown for a subset of rows, as once, few, many or a class of expanded clone.

>few|TRBV11-2|TRBJ2-5|.
TGTGCCAGCAGCTTAGATCGGGGGAGGGAGACCCAGTACTTC
CASSLDRGRETQYF
>.|TRBV4-2|TRBJ2-2|.
TGTGCCAGCAGCCAAGACCGGCGCCCGAACACCGGGGAGCTGTTTTTT
CASSQDRRPNTGELFF
>few|TRBV7-2|TRBJ2-7|.
TGTGCCAGCAGCAACCCCGGCTCCTACGAGCAGTACTTC
CASSNPGSYEQYF
>many|TRBV3-1|TRBJ1-6|.
TGTGCCAGCAGCCAAGTCAGAGTTTCACCCCTCCACTTT
CASSQVRVSPLHF
>.|TRBV6-1|TRBJ1-1|TRBD1
TGTGCCAGCAGTGAAGCTGCTGGACAGGGGTGGGACACTGAAGCTTTCTTT
CASSEAAGQGWDTEAFF
>.|TRBV7-2|TRBJ1-2|.
TGTGCCAGCACAAGGGGAAGCTATGGCTACACCTTC
CASTRGSYGYTF
>.|TRBV2|TRBJ2-3|.
TGTGCCAGCAGTCGGCGGGACCCGGATGATACGCAGTATTTT
CASSRRDPDDTQYF
>.|TRBV28|TRBJ1-5|.
TGTGCCAGCAGATCCGGGCACGTCTTGACGGCCAATCAGCCCCAGCATTTT
CASRSGHVLTANQPQHF
>.|TRBV6-4|TRBJ1-1|TRBD1
TGTGCCAGCAGTTGGGGGACAGGCGGTGGCACTGAAGCTTTCTTT
CASSWGTGGGTEAFF
>few|TRBV27|TRBJ2-7|TRBD1
TGTGCCAGCAGCCGACTGACAGGGGGAACCTACGAGCAGTACTTC
CASSRLTGGTYEQYF
>few|TRBV5-5|TRBJ2-1|.
TGTGCCAGCAGCTTGGGGGCTCAACTTTACAATGAGCAGTTCTTC
CASSLGAQLYNEQFF
>.|TRBV10-3|TRBJ1-1|.
TGTGCCATCAGCAGACAGCTGAACACTGAAGCTTTCTTT
CAISRQLNTEAFF
>many|TRBV6-1|TRBJ1-2|TRBD1
TGTGCCAGCAGCGAAGGGGGCGCGGGGAACTATGGCTACACCTTC
CASSEGGAGNYGYTF
>few|TRBV5-1|TRBJ2-7|.
TGCGCCAGCAGCTTGGTGAGTGGGCAACTCTACGAGCAGTACTTC
CASSLVSGQLYEQYF
>few|TRBV19|TRBJ1-1|.
TGTGCCACTTGGAGAACGGGCGAAGCTTTCTTT
CATWRTGEAFF
>.|TRBV7-7|TRBJ2-1|TRBD1
TGTGCTAGCAGCACCGACAGGGCAAGTGAGCAGTTCTTC
CASSTDRASEQFF
>.|TRBV5-1|TRBJ1-3|TRBD1
TGCGCCAGCAGCTCGGGGGACAGGGACCTTAAAAACACCATATATTTT
CASSSGDRDLKNTIYF
>few|TRBV29-1|TRBJ1-2|TRBD1
TGCAGCGTTGGCGGACAGGGGAGTTATAGCTATGGCTACACCTTC
CSVGGQGSYSYGYTF
>few|TRBV29-1|TRBJ2-1|.
TGCAGCGTTAGGGACGGGACCTACAATGAGCAGTTCTTC
CSVRDGTYNEQFF
>.|TRBV5-5|TRBJ2-2|TRBD1
TGTGCCAGCAAGACGACAGGGGAGACCGGGGAGCTGTTTTTT
CASKTTGETGELFF
>.|TRBV7-2|TRBJ2-7|.
TGTGCCAGCAGCCGGACAATCGTCTCCTACGAGCAGTACTTC
CASSRTIVSYEQYF
>many|TRBV29-1|TRBJ2-1|.
TGCAGCGTTGTGAGAGTGCGGGGGCCCTCATACAATGAGCAGTTCTTC
CSVVRVRGPSYNEQFF
>many|TRBV5-1|TRBJ1-3|.
TGTGCCAGCAGCCCCGGGGGGAGTGGAAACACCATATATTTT
CASSPGGSGNTIYF
>.|TRBV27|TRBJ1-1|.
TGTGCCAGCAGCACGACATACCCCACAGGGAACACTGAAGCTTTCTTT
CASSTTYPTGNTEAFF